This T cell receptor beta chain was captured in a study of cytomegalovirus exposure and HLA in healthy donors. The CDR3 loop spans 15 amino acids. Per the germline V gene, CDR1 is LNHDA and CDR2 is SQIVND (reference sequence). The V end was cut by 4 bases, the J end by 4 bases, with 14 bases between. The PCR had 60 Vbeta and 13 Jbeta primers. Here immunoSEQ multiplex PCR was the method, and the copy in TCRdb shows in-frame clones only, minus some. The table shows some 190,000 clones, with over 80% occurring only once. This sequence originates from a boy between 2 and 10 years old in good health and CMV-seronegative. Sequenced input: PBMCs. This chain connects TRBV19 to TRBJ2-1; perhaps TRBD1 as D (5 bases). CDR3 amino acids: CASSNPIGVYNEQFF. CDR3 nucleotides: TGTGCCAGTAGTAACCCCATAGGGGTATACAATGAGCAGTTCTTC.